Detailed here is one TCR beta chain. What it binds is unknown. This specimen belongs to a study of cytomegalovirus exposure and HLA in healthy donors. Study findings and constraints: Common viral pathogens seemed to be connected with several of the most significant clusters, according to a later analysis. Certain sequence variants were highly shared and formed a cluster, and this cluster was likely a sequencing artifact. The study listed 164 cytomegalovirus-associated TCR beta chains.

Participants comprised healthy donors of bone marrow. The PCR ran on 60 Vbeta and 13 Jbeta primers. Method: immunoSEQ multiplex PCR; TCRdb's copy keeps in-frame clones and lacks some. The sample gives around 150,000 clones, 70% to 80% of which show up once; roughly 10% is in the top ten. Germline V gives CDR1 LNHDA, CDR2 SQIVND (reference sequence). The CDR3 totals 14 residues. V shed 7 bases and J 6 bases; nucleotides not matched to a gene: 9. This chain links TRBV19 with TRBJ2-7; 10 bases are a match to TRBD2. The sample comprised PBMCs. This clonotype was obtained from a man aged 18 to 30 in good health and CMV-seropositive. As DNA, the CDR3 is TGTGCCAGTACCCCTCTAGCGGGAGAGGGCGAGCAGTACTTC. It specifies CASTPLAGEGEQYF.